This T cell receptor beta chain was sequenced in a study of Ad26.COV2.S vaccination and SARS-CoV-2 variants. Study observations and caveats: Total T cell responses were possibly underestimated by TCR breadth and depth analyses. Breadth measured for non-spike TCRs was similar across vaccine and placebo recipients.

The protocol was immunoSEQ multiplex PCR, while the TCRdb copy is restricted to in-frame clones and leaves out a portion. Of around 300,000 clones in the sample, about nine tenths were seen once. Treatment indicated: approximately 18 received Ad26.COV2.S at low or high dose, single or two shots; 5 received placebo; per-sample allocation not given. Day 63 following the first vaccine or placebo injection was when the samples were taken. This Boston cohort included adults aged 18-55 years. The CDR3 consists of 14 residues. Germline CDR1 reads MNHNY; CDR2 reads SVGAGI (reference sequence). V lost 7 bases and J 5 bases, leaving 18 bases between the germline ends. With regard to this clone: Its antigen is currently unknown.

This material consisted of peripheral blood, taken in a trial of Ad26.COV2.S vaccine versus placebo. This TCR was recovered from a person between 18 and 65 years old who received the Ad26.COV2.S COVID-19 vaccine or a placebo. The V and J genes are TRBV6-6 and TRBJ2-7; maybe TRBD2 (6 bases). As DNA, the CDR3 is TGTGCCAGCACCCTACGGTCCGGGAGCCACGAGCAGTACTTC. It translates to CASTLRSGSHEQYF.